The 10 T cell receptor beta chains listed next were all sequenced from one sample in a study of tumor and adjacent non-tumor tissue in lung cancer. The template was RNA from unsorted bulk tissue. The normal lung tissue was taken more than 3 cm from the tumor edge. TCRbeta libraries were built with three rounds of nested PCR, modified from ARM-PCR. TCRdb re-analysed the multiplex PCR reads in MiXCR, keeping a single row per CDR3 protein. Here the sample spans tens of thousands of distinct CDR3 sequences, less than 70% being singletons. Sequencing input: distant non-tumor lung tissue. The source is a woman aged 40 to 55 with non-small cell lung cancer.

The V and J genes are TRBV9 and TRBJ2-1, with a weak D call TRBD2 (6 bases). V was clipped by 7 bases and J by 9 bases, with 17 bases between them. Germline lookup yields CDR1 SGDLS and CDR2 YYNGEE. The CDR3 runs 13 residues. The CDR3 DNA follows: TGTGCCAGCGAGTGGGAGCTCGGGGGTGAGCAGTTCTTC. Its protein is CASEWELGGEQFF.

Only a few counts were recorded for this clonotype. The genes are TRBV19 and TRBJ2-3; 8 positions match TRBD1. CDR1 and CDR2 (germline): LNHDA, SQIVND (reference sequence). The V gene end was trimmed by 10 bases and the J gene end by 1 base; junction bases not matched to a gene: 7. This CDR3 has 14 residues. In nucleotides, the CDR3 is TGTGCCATCGCCGGACAGGGCGGCACAGATACGCAGTATTTT. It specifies CAIAGQGGTDTQYF. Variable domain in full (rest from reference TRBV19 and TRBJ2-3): DGGITQSPKYLFRKEGQNVTLSCEQNLNHDAMYWYRQDPGQGLRLIYYSQIVNDFQKGDIAEGYSVSREKKESFPLTVTSAQKNPTAFYLCAIAGQGGTDTQYFGPGTRLTVL.

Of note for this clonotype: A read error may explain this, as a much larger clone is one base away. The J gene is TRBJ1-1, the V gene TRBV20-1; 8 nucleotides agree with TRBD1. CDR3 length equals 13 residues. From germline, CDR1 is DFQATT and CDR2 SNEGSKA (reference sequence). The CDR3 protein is CNAMDRAHTEAFF. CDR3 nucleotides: TGCAATGCTATGGACAGGGCGCACACTGAAGCTTTCTTT.

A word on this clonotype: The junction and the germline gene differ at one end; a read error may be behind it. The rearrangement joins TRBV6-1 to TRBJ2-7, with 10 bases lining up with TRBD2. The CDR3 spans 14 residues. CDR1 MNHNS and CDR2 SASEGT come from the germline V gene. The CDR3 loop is CASRGTSAAYDQYF. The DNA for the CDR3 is TGTGCCAGCAGGGGGACTAGCGCTGCCTACGATCAGTACTTC.

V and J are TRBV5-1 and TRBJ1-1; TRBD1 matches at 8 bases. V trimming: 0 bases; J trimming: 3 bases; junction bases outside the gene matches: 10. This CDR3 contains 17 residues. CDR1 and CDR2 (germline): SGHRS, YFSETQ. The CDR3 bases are TGCGCCAGCAGCTTGGAAGGACAGGGCGGTGTAGACACTGAAGCTTTCTTT. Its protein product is CASSLEGQGGVDTEAFF.

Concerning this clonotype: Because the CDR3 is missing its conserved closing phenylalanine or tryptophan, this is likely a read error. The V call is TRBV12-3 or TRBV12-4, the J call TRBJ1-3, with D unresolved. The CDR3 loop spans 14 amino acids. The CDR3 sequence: CSSNMQSSANTIYS. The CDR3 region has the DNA TGTTCCAGCAACATGCAGAGCTCTGCAAACACCATATATTCT.

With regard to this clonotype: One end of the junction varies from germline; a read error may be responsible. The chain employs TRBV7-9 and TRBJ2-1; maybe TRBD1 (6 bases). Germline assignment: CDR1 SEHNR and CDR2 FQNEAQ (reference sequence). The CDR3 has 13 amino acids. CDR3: CASSLGGDGEQLF. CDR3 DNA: TGTGCCAGCAGCCTAGGGGGTGACGGTGAGCAGCTCTTC.

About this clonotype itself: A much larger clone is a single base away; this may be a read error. The CDR3, as DNA: TGTACCAGCAGTTACGATGACACCTATGGCTACACCTTC. Its protein product is CTSSYDDTYGYTF. This chain connects TRBV6-6 to TRBJ1-2; unclear D gene. The CDR3 extends over 13 amino acids. Germline CDR1 reads MNHNY; CDR2 reads SVGAGI (reference sequence).

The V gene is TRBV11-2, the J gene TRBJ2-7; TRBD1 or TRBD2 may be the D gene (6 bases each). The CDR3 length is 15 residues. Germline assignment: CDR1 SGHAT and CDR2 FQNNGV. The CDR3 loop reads CTISTGTGGAYEQYF. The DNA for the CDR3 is TGTACCATCAGCACAGGGACTGGCGGAGCCTACGAGCAGTACTTC.

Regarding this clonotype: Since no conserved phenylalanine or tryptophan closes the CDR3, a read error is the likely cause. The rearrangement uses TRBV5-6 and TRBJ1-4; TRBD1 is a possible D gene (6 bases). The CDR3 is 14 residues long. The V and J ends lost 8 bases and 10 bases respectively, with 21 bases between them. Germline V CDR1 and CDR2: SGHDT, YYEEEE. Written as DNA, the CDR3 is TGTGCCAGTAGCCCCGGGACATTCTCCGGAAAACTGTTTCTC. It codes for CASSPGTFSGKLFL.